Following are 20 T cell receptor beta chains from one sample sequenced in a study of cytomegalovirus exposure and HLA in healthy donors. In the PCR, 60 Vbeta and 13 Jbeta primers were used. Data came from immunoSEQ multiplex PCR; TCRdb stores just in-frame clones and leaves some out. This table has just over 70,000 clones, around 69% appearing once. The material sequenced was PBMCs. The receptors originated from a human donor in good health.

The chain has TRBV29-1 and TRBJ1-2; 7 bases line up with TRBD1. This CDR3 comprises 17 residues. Unmatched junction bases numbered 20, after V lost 8 bases and J lost 2 bases. Germline lookup yields CDR1 SQVTM and CDR2 ANQGSEA. DNA of the CDR3: TGCAGCACCCGCGGGACAGACGCTTACTACCGCAACTATGGCTACACCTTC. Protein: CSTRGTDAYYRNYGYTF.

The rearrangement uses TRBV11-1 and TRBJ1-2; D not certain. Trimming removed 2 bases from V and 5 bases from J, with 9 bases in between. From germline, CDR1 is SGHAT and CDR2 FQDESV (reference sequence). The CDR3 contains 13 residues. The CDR3 reads CASSLRTGYGYTF. The DNA for the CDR3 is TGTGCCAGCAGCTTAAGAACCGGTTATGGCTACACCTTC.

The chain uses TRBV28 and TRBJ2-7; D is possibly TRBD2 (5 bases). V was trimmed by 4 bases and J by 0 bases, leaving 13 bases between them. Germline V gene sequence: CDR1 MDHEN, CDR2 SYDVKM. This CDR3 comprises 15 residues. The CDR3 DNA is TGTGCCAGCAGTTCAGGAGACGGGGTCTCCTACGAGCAGTACTTC. Amino acids: CASSSGDGVSYEQYF.

The chain is built from TRBV19 and TRBJ1-2; possible D gene TRBD1, 5 bases. V lost 5 bases and J lost 0, with 13 bases in between. This CDR3 is 15 amino acids long. The germline CDR1 and CDR2 sequences are LNHDA and SQIVND (reference sequence). The CDR3 is CASSPRQLTNYGYTF. CDR3 DNA: TGTGCCAGTAGTCCTCGACAGTTAACTAACTATGGCTACACCTTC.

The rearrangement links TRBV6-1 to TRBJ2-1; 10 nucleotides match TRBD1. The CDR3 sequence is 15 residues long. Per germline, CDR1 MNHNS and CDR2 SASEGT. Germline trimming cut 6 bases from V and 4 bases from J; bases unmatched to any gene: 6. Here the CDR3 DNA reads TGTGCCAGCAGCCAAGGACAGGGGGATTACAATGAGCAGTTCTTC. The encoded protein is CASSQGQGDYNEQFF.

The sample holds a few counts of this clone. This rearrangement joins TRBV5-8 to TRBJ2-1, with 10 nucleotides matching TRBD2. Germline-derived CDR1 and CDR2 are SGHTS and YDEGEE. The V segment lost 2 bases and the J segment 12 bases; nucleotides outside the gene matches: 14. This CDR3 has 16 residues. The CDR3 nucleotides are TGTGCCAGCAGCTTCAAGGGAAGCGGGAGGGCCTTTTTGCAGTTCTTC. This translates into CASSFKGSGRAFLQFF.

This chain links TRBV7-8 with TRBJ2-1; D possibly corresponds to TRBD2 (6 bases). V was shortened by 4 bases and J by 7 bases, with 17 bases between the two germline ends. The length of the CDR3 is 15 residues. Germline-derived CDR1 and CDR2 are SGHVS and FQNEAQ. CDR3 residues: CASSSRLVNVNEQFF. CDR3 sequence (DNA): TGTGCCAGCAGCTCCCGACTAGTAAATGTGAATGAGCAGTTCTTC.

The chain joins TRBV19 to TRBJ1-4; D is perhaps TRBD1 (5 bases). Per the germline V gene, CDR1 is LNHDA and CDR2 is SQIVND (reference sequence). The V and J ends lost 3 bases and 8 bases respectively, with 13 bases between them. The CDR3 spans 14 residues. CDR3 nucleotide sequence: TGTGCCAGTAGTATTAACGGGGGAAGCGAAAAACTGTTTTTT. Its translation is CASSINGGSEKLFF. The whole variable domain, filled in from reference TRBV19 and TRBJ1-4, reads DGGITQSPKYLFRKEGQNVTLSCEQNLNHDAMYWYRQDPGQGLRLIYYSQIVNDFQKGDIAEGYSVSREKKESFPLTVTSAQKNPTAFYLCASSINGGSEKLFFGSGTQLSVL.

This clone has more than one count but fewer than ten. The chain couples TRBV7-2 to TRBJ1-1; the D is unclear. With 2 bases removed from V and 4 bases from J, the gap between germline ends came to 5 bases. CDR1 and CDR2 from the germline V gene are SGHTA and FQGNSA. This CDR3 region has 12 residues. The CDR3 sequence: CASSLTGTEAFF. The CDR3 region has the DNA TGTGCCAGCAGCTTAACCGGCACTGAAGCTTTCTTT.

This sequence joins TRBV7-6 and TRBJ1-1; tentative D call: TRBD1 (5 bases). This CDR3 region has 14 residues. Trimming removed 2 bases at V and 4 bases at J, with 11 bases between. CDR1 SGHVS and CDR2 FNYEAQ come from the germline V gene. CDR3 sequence reads: CASSLTLGGTEAFF. DNA for the CDR3: TGTGCCAGCAGCTTAACCCTCGGGGGCACTGAAGCTTTCTTT.

The chain couples TRBV9 to TRBJ2-3, with TRBD2 as a possible D gene (5 bases). Germline V gives CDR1 SGDLS, CDR2 YYNGEE. V lost 4 bases to trimming and J lost 1 base, with 13 bases between them. The CDR3 extends over 15 amino acids. The CDR3 reads CASSIGPGGTDTQYF. CDR3 bases: TGTGCCAGCAGCATCGGACCCGGGGGCACAGATACGCAGTATTTT.

The V gene is TRBV27, the J gene TRBJ2-5, with TRBD2 identical over 11 bases. The CDR3 sequence is 16 residues long. CDR1 is MNHEY and CDR2 is SMNVEV in the germline V gene (reference sequence). J lost 2 bases, V lost 5 bases, and 7 bases had no gene match. This chain's CDR3 is CASSPQLAGAQETQYF. In nucleotides, the CDR3 is TGTGCCAGCAGTCCCCAACTAGCGGGGGCACAAGAGACCCAGTACTTC.

This clone occurred a few times. The V gene is TRBV6-5, the J gene TRBJ2-1; 7 bases map to TRBD2. Unmatched junction bases numbered 8, after V lost 10 bases and J lost 2 bases. The length of the CDR3 is 14 residues. Germline CDR1 is MNHEY and CDR2 is SVGAGI. CDR3 loop: CATGAGRAYNEQFF. CDR3 nucleotides: TGTGCCACCGGAGCGGGGCGTGCCTACAATGAGCAGTTCTTC.

The J gene is TRBJ2-2, the V gene TRBV30; D remains ambiguous. The V and J ends lost 4 bases and 2 bases respectively, with 5 bases between them. The CDR3 has 12 residues. CDR1 is GTSNPN and CDR2 is SVGIG in the germline V gene (reference sequence). The CDR3 here is CAWNQNTGELFF. In DNA form, the CDR3 reads TGTGCCTGGAATCAAAACACCGGGGAGCTGTTTTTT. Full variable domain (missing parts from reference TRBV30 and TRBJ2-2): SQTIHQWPATLVQPVGSPLSLECTVEGTSNPNLYWYRQAAGRGLQLLFYSVGIGQISSEVPQNLSASRPQDRQFILSSKKLLLSDSGFYLCAWNQNTGELFFGEGSRLTVL.

The gene calls are TRBV15 and TRBJ2-5; 7 bases map to TRBD2. This CDR3 has 15 residues. Germline V CDR1 and CDR2: LNHNV, YYDKDF (reference sequence). The V segment lost 1 base and the J segment 3 bases; nucleotides outside the gene matches: 5. The CDR3 loop is CATSRVGEGEETQYF. The CDR3 DNA follows: TGTGCCACCAGCAGAGTGGGGGAGGGTGAAGAGACCCAGTACTTC.

The gene calls are TRBV5-4 and TRBJ1-1, with no clear D. The CDR3 sequence is 16 residues long. Germline V gives CDR1 SGHNT, CDR2 YYREEE (reference sequence). V lost 0 bases to trimming and J lost 3 bases, with 15 bases between them. CDR3 sequence: CASSLAGRGLDTEAFF. The CDR3 bases are TGTGCCAGCAGCTTGGCCGGACGAGGGCTGGACACTGAAGCTTTCTTT. The whole variable domain, remainder taken from reference TRBV5-4 and TRBJ1-1, is ETGVTQSPTHLIKTRGQQVTLRCSSQSGHNTVSWYQQALGQGPQFIFQYYREEENGRGNFPPRFSGLQFPNYSSELNVNALELDDSALYLCASSLAGRGLDTEAFFGQGTRLTVV.

This clone was detected once. This sequence joins TRBV7-9 and TRBJ1-2, with 8 bases fitting TRBD1. V shed 5 bases and J 8 bases; nucleotides not matched to a gene: 7. CDR3 length: 13 amino acids. The germline gives CDR1 SEHNR, CDR2 FQNEAQ (reference sequence). The CDR3 DNA is TGTGCCAGCAGCAGAGGACAGGGTCGAGGCTACACCTTC. Its translation: CASSRGQGRGYTF.

J is TRBJ2-7 and V is TRBV9; 7 nucleotides agree with TRBD2. CDR1 and CDR2 (germline): SGDLS, YYNGEE. V trimming: 0 bases; J trimming: 0 bases; junction bases outside the gene matches: 6. This CDR3 is 16 amino acids long. In nucleotides, the CDR3 is TGTGCCAGCAGCGTAGCTACAGGCGGGAGCTCCTACGAGCAGTACTTC. Translation: CASSVATGGSSYEQYF.

The rearrangement links TRBV11-2 to TRBJ1-1; a possible D gene is TRBD1 (6 bases). The V gene lost 1 base and the J gene lost 0 bases, with 15 bases spanning the gap. This CDR3 is built from 17 residues. Germline V gene data show CDR1 as SGHAT and CDR2 as FQNNGV. The CDR3 sequence is CASSLASGAGVNTEAFF. The CDR3 nucleotides are TGTGCCAGCAGCTTAGCCTCAGGGGCCGGGGTGAACACTGAAGCTTTCTTT.

This clone was observed a single time. J is TRBJ1-1 and V is TRBV18, with D possibly being TRBD1 (5 bases). CDR3 length: 12 residues. Looked up from germline, CDR1 is KGHSH and CDR2 is LQKENI. The ends were cut back, 3 bases at V and 7 bases at J, with 9 bases in the middle. The CDR3 spells CASSPQGNEAFF. The CDR3 nucleotides are TGTGCCAGCTCACCTCAGGGTAATGAAGCTTTCTTT.